The sequence of this T cell receptor (beta chain) was determined in a study of control samples from healthy donors and cancer patients. The CDR3 has 15 amino acids. CDR1 SGHRS and CDR2 YFSETQ come from the germline V gene. V lost 0 bases, J lost 7 bases, and 14 bases lay in between. Clones were sequenced by immunoSEQ multiplex PCR, and TCRdb holds only the in-frame ones, with some missing. This repertoire shows 150,000 to 200,000 clones, roughly 94% found once; its top ten account for about 1.4%. This chain connects TRBV5-1 to TRBJ2-1, with D perhaps matching TRBD2 (5 bases). This receptor was taken from a woman younger than 35 in good health. The sequenced material came from blood. For the CDR3, the DNA is TGCGCCAGCAGCTTGGACCCCAACGGGGAGAATGAGCAGTTCTTC. It is translated as CASSLDPNGENEQFF.